These T cell receptor beta chains were read from a single sample in a study of blood T cell repertoires in COVID-19. Assay used: immunoSEQ multiplex PCR; TCRdb lists only in-frame clones, some missing. Of 220,000 or so clones in the sample, about 90% were seen once. Sequenced material: PBMCs or T cells enriched from blood (not recorded which). The receptors derive from a woman aged 45-60 years with acute COVID-19. CDR3s include the opening cysteine and the closing phenylalanine or tryptophan. A D gene is named only where the DNA matches it firmly. Clone size appears in some rows only: once, few, many, or a class for an expanded clone.

>TRBJ2-5|few|TRBV7-2|TRBD2
TGTGCCAGCAGCAGTGCCCTAGCGGAGGTGACCCAGTACTTC
CASSSALAEVTQYF
>TRBJ1-2|NA|TRBV27|NA
TGTGCCAGCAGTTTATCGTACAGGGCTAACTATGGCTACACCTTC
CASSLSYRANYGYTF
>TRBJ2-1|NA|TRBV11-1|NA
TGTGCCAGCAGCTTATCGGGTGAGCAGTTCTTC
CASSLSGEQFF
>TRBJ1-4|NA|TRBV28|TRBD1
TGTGCCAGCAGCGGACCGGGACAGTATGAAAAACTGTTTTTT
CASSGPGQYEKLFF
>TRBJ2-7|NA|TRBV19|TRBD2
TGTGCCAGTACCCCCGGGGGGGCCTCGTCCTACGAGCAGTACTTC
CASTPGGASSYEQYF
>TRBJ1-4|NA|TRBV28|NA
TGTGCCAGCAGTTTTCGGGCAGGGGAGAATGAAAAACTGTTTTTT
CASSFRAGENEKLFF
>TRBJ2-3|NA|TRBV7-3|NA
TGTGCCAGCAGTCGACCCTCTCGTGGGGGAGGCCCAGGACCGCAAGCCACAGATACGCAGTATTTT
CASSRPSRGGGPGPQATDTQYF
>TRBJ2-1|NA|TRBV3-1/TRBV3-2|NA
TGTGCCAGCAGCCAAGGGGTTGGTCGTACAGGCCCAAGCTCCTACAATGAGCAGTTCTTC
CASSQGVGRTGPSSYNEQFF
>TRBJ2-1|once|TRBV19|NA
TGTGCCAGTACCACGATTGGGGGGACTGAGCAGTTCTTC
CASTTIGGTEQFF
>TRBJ2-2|NA|TRBV5-1|TRBD1
TGCGCCAGCAGCTTCGGCGCCCCGGACAGGGTCTACTCCGGGGAGCTGTTTTTT
CASSFGAPDRVYSGELFF
>TRBJ2-1|NA|TRBV6-1|NA
TGTGCCAGCAGTGAACCTGGGGCAGGATCGGGCAATGAGCAGTTCTTC
CASSEPGAGSGNEQFF
>TRBJ1-3|NA|TRBV25-1|NA
TGTGCCAGCAGTGAACACAGGGCTGGAAACACCATATATTTT
CASSEHRAGNTIYF
>TRBJ2-2|NA|TRBV7-9|TRBD2
TGTGCCAGCAGCGAGACTAGCGGGAGGGCGGTCACCGGGGAGCTGTTTTTT
CASSETSGRAVTGELFF
>TRBJ1-4|NA|TRBV5-4|TRBD1
TGTGCCAGCAGCTTAACACAGGGGAGCGAAAAACTGTTTTTT
CASSLTQGSEKLFF
>TRBJ2-7|NA|TRBV4-1|TRBD2
TGCGCCAGCAGCCAGCTTACAAGCGGGAGCGGCGAGCAGTACTTC
CASSQLTSGSGEQYF
>TRBJ1-5|NA|TRBV15|TRBD1
TGTGCCACCAGCAGGGTACAGGGGGCACGGCAGCCCCAGCATTTT
CATSRVQGARQPQHF
>TRBJ1-5|many|TRBV27|NA
TGTGCCAGCAGCCTACAGACGCAGCAGCCCCAGCATTTT
CASSLQTQQPQHF
>TRBJ1-2|NA|TRBV28|TRBD1
TGTGCCAGTCTGACAGGGGGAGGCTATGGCTACACCTTC
CASLTGGGYGYTF
>TRBJ2-7|once|TRBV11-3|TRBD1
TGTGCCAGCAGCCCGGGACAGGGAATAGTGCACGAGCAGTACTTC
CASSPGQGIVHEQYF
>TRBJ2-7|NA|TRBV3-1/TRBV3-2|TRBD2
TGTGCCAGCAGCCCCACCACTAGCGGAGCCTACGAGCAGTACTTC
CASSPTTSGAYEQYF
>TRBJ2-1|NA|TRBV11-3|NA
TGTGCCAGCAGCTTGAGAGGCGAGATCAATGAGCAGTTCTTC
CASSLRGEINEQFF
>TRBJ2-1|NA|TRBV19|NA
TGTGCCAGTAGTGTCCCGGGACTGGTCTACAATGAGCAGTTCTTC
CASSVPGLVYNEQFF
>TRBJ1-1|NA|TRBV7-8|NA
TGTGCCAGCAGCTTAGCGTTAGGACAGAATGAAGCTTTCTTT
CASSLALGQNEAFF
>TRBJ1-1|NA|TRBV20-1|NA
TGCAGTGCTAGTAATTCCGGGTCCCAGGGGACTGAAGCTTTCTTT
CSASNSGSQGTEAFF
>TRBJ1-3|NA|TRBV28|TRBD1
TGTGCCAGCAGTTTTTTAGACAGGGGGTACTCTGGAAACACCATATATTTT
CASSFLDRGYSGNTIYF
>TRBJ2-7|NA|TRBV27|NA
TGTGCCAGCAGTCTAAGTCTCTTCTACGAGCAGTACTTC
CASSLSLFYEQYF
>TRBJ1-5|NA|TRBV27|NA
TGTGCCAGCAGTTTGTCCGGGTTCAATCAGCCCCAGCATTTT
CASSLSGFNQPQHF
>TRBJ2-2|NA|TRBV3-1/TRBV3-2|NA
TGTGCCAGCAGCCAAGTCGACACCGGGGAGCTGTTTTTT
CASSQVDTGELFF
>TRBJ1-6|NA|TRBV9|NA
TGTGCCAGCACCAAATCGAGCTCCTATAATTCACCCCTCCACTTT
CASTKSSSYNSPLHF
>TRBJ2-7|NA|TRBV27|TRBD2
TGTGCCAGCAGTCCCCCGGGACTAGCAAGCGAGCAGTACTTC
CASSPPGLASEQYF
>TRBJ2-7|NA|TRBV7-3|TRBD2
TGTGCCAGCAGTATTAGCGGGAGGGCCGACGAGCAGTACTTC
CASSISGRADEQYF
>TRBJ1-4|NA|TRBV6-6|TRBD1
TGTGCCAGCAGTTACTCGGTAGGACAGGTCGTTGAAAAACTGTTTTTT
CASSYSVGQVVEKLFF
>TRBJ2-5|NA|TRBV11-2|TRBD2
TGTGCCAGCAGCTCACCGGGACTAGCGGACGTCCTGACCCAGTACTTC
CASSSPGLADVLTQYF
>TRBJ2-5|NA|TRBV18|TRBD2
TGTGCCAGCTCACCCACTAGCGGGGAAGAGACCCAGTACTTC
CASSPTSGEETQYF
>TRBJ2-7|NA|TRBV4-3|TRBD2
TGCGCCAGCAGCCAAGATTTCCCCGGGAGGAGCTCCTACGAGCAGTACTTC
CASSQDFPGRSSYEQYF
>TRBJ2-1|NA|TRBV28|TRBD2
TGTGCCAGCACCGATAGCGGGAGAGTGAACAAGGAGCAGTTCTTC
CASTDSGRVNKEQFF
>TRBJ2-7|NA|TRBV10-3|TRBD2
TGTGCCTCGCGGGCGGCTAGCGGGAGCGACGAGCAGTACTTC
CASRAASGSDEQYF
>TRBJ1-2|NA|TRBV18|TRBD1
TGTGCCAGCTCACTAACGACAGGGACCTATGGCTACACCTTC
CASSLTTGTYGYTF
>TRBJ1-2|NA|TRBV11-2|TRBD1
TGTGCCAGCAGCTCATTCAACAGGGGGCTTTGGTATGGCTACACCTTC
CASSSFNRGLWYGYTF
>TRBJ2-1|NA|TRBV5-1|TRBD2
TGCGCCAGCAGCTTGGGGACTAGCGAATTCAATGAGCAGTTCTTC
CASSLGTSEFNEQFF
>TRBJ2-3|NA|TRBV2|NA
TGTGCCAGCAGTGTCAGGGGCTGGGGCACAGATACGCAGTATTTT
CASSVRGWGTDTQYF
>TRBJ2-5|many|TRBV2|TRBD2
TGTGCCAGCAGTGAATGGACTAGCCAAGAGACCCAGTACTTC
CASSEWTSQETQYF
>TRBJ2-7|NA|TRBV29-1|TRBD1
TGCAGCGTTGTCCGCCACGACAGGGGGTACGAGCAGTACTTC
CSVVRHDRGYEQYF
>TRBJ2-2|NA|TRBV5-5|TRBD2
TGTGCCAGCAGCCCGGGACTAGCGGCCTTGCCGGGCACCGGGGAGCTGTTTTTT
CASSPGLAALPGTGELFF
>TRBJ1-2|NA|TRBV28|TRBD1
TGTGCCAGCAGTCCAGGGGGAACAAAGGGTGGCTACACCTTC
CASSPGGTKGGYTF
>TRBJ1-6|NA|TRBV4-1|NA
TGCGCCAGCAGCCAGAGACGGACAGATAATTCACCCCTCCACTTT
CASSQRRTDNSPLHF
>TRBJ2-7|few|TRBV21-1|NA
TGTGCCAGCAGCAAGACAGGGCCTAGCGTTACCTACGAGCAGTACTTC
CASSKTGPSVTYEQYF
>TRBJ1-6|NA|TRBV18|NA
TGTGCCAGCTCACCGCGCCCCCAGGGGTCTAATTCACCCCTCCACTTT
CASSPRPQGSNSPLHF
>TRBJ1-2|NA|TRBV5-6|TRBD1
TGTGCCAGCAGCGTCCGGGACAGAGCTAACTATGGCTACACCTTC
CASSVRDRANYGYTF
>TRBJ1-5|NA|TRBV28|NA
TGTGCCAGCAGTTTATTCGGAGGCCCGAATCAGCCCCAGCATTTT
CASSLFGGPNQPQHF
>TRBJ2-7|NA|TRBV6-5|TRBD2
TGTGCCAGCAGTTACTCGCGGGGGAGGGTTCGGTACGAGCAGTACTTC
CASSYSRGRVRYEQYF
>TRBJ2-2|NA|TRBV28|NA
TGTGCCAGCAGAACTGCAGGGCCAAACACCGGGGAGCTGTTTTTT
CASRTAGPNTGELFF
>TRBJ2-2|NA|TRBV11-2|TRBD2
TGTGCCAGCAGCCTCGGGGAGCGGGGGCGGGTGTTTTTT
CASSLGERGRVFF
>TRBJ1-2|NA|TRBV3-1/TRBV3-2|NA
TGTGCCAGCAGCACCAGGGATTTTGGCTACACCTTC
CASSTRDFGYTF
>TRBJ1-5|NA|TRBV24-1|TRBD1
TGTGCCACCATTAAACAGACAGGGTGTCAGCCCCAGCATTTT
CATIKQTGCQPQHF
>TRBJ1-1|NA|TRBV5-4|NA
TGTGCCAGCAGCCCCCTCGGAGTGGCGGGGATCGGCACTGAAGCTTTCTTT
CASSPLGVAGIGTEAFF
>TRBJ2-7|NA|TRBV21-1|NA
TGTGCCAGCAGCCCTTCTCTCGGGCTAGCGGGAGAGGAAGAGCAGTACTTC
CASSPSLGLAGEEEQYF